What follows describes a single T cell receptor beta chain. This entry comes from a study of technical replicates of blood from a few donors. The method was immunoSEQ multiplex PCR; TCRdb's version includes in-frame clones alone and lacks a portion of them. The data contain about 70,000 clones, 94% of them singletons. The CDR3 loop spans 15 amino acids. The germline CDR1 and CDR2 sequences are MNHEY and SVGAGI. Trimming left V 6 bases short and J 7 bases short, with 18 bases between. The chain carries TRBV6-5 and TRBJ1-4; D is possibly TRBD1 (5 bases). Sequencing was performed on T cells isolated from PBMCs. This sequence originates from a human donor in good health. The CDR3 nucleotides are TGTGCCAGCAGCCGTTACATCCCCCAGGGTGAAAAACTGTTTTTT. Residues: CASSRYIPQGEKLFF.